This entry describes one T cell receptor beta chain. This sample was taken from a study of blood T cell repertoires in COVID-19. The data were produced by immunoSEQ multiplex PCR, yet TCRdb's version contains in-frame clones alone and is incomplete. Seen here are tens of thousands of clones, approximately 88% observed once, and the top ten hold 5.5% to 7.5%. V lost 4 bases, J lost 2 bases, and 7 bases stayed unmatched. Looked up from germline, CDR1 is SGHRS and CDR2 is YFSETQ. This CDR3 is 15 amino acids long. The source is a woman aged 80 or over with acute or convalescent COVID-19. Source material: peripheral blood. V is TRBV5-1 and J is TRBJ1-2; 8 positions match TRBD1. For the CDR3, the DNA is TGCGCCAGCAGCCCCTCCGGACAGGGAAACTATGGCTACACCTTC. Encoded protein: CASSPSGQGNYGYTF.